These 14 T cell receptor beta chains share one sample of origin, sequenced in a study of cytomegalovirus exposure and HLA in healthy donors. TCRdb keeps only in-frame clones here, not all; method: immunoSEQ multiplex PCR. Of 90,000 to 150,000 clones in the sample, roughly 90% were seen once. Sequenced sample: PBMCs. These receptors were taken from a woman between 18 and 30 years old in good health and CMV-seropositive.

The genes are TRBV7-9 and TRBJ2-2; the D gene is possibly TRBD1 (5 bases). Germline V gene data show CDR1 as SEHNR and CDR2 as FQNEAQ (reference sequence). V was pared by 5 bases and J by 0 bases, with 10 bases between. The CDR3 has 15 residues. CDR3 sequence reads: CASSPRTTNTGELFF. The DNA of the CDR3 is TGTGCCAGCAGCCCCCGGACAACGAACACCGGGGAGCTGTTTTTT.

The CDR3 DNA reads as TGTGCCAGCAGCTCTGCCCCCGGGTCTCCTAGGTACGAGCAGTACTTC. Its translation is CASSSAPGSPRYEQYF. The gene calls are TRBV9 and TRBJ2-7, with unresolved D. The CDR3 has 16 residues. CDR1 is SGDLS and CDR2 is YYNGEE in the germline V gene. With 4 bases removed from V and 4 bases from J, the gap between germline ends came to 21 bases.

The chain uses TRBV10-1 and TRBJ1-1; 8 bases map to TRBD1. V shed 2 bases and J 4 bases; nucleotides not matched to a gene: 9. Germline CDR1 and CDR2: WNHNN and SYGVQD (reference sequence). The CDR3 extends over 16 amino acids. The CDR3 bases are TGCGCCAGCAGTGAGAGTCGTTGGGACAGGACCACTGAAGCTTTCTTT. Protein product: CASSESRWDRTTEAFF.

The V and J genes are TRBV15 and TRBJ2-2; D is uncertain. Per germline, CDR1 LNHNV and CDR2 YYDKDF (reference sequence). Trimming pared 10 bases from V and 5 bases from J, leaving 14 bases between. CDR3 length equals 13 residues. In nucleotides, the CDR3 is TGTGCCATCAGAAATTCGGGTACCGGGGAGCTGTTTTTT. Its translation: CAIRNSGTGELFF.

This chain links TRBV5-1 with TRBJ2-1; 8 bases agree with TRBD2. The CDR3 is 17 residues long. The V segment lost 0 bases and the J segment 10 bases; nucleotides outside the gene matches: 15. CDR1 is SGHRS, CDR2 YFSETQ, per germline. The CDR3 DNA reads TGCGCCAGCAGCTTGGCCGTGGGGACTAGAAGTCCCCAAGAGCAGTTCTTC. It codes for CASSLAVGTRSPQEQFF. Looking up the rest from reference TRBV5-1 and TRBJ2-1 gives the full variable domain: KAGVTQTPRYLIKTRGQQVTLSCSPISGHRSVSWYQQTPGQGLQFLFEYFSETQRNKGNFPGRFSGRQFSNSRSEMNVSTLELGDSALYLCASSLAVGTRSPQEQFFGPGTRLTVL.

The chain employs TRBV19 and TRBJ2-2, with D possibly TRBD2 on 5 matching bases. With 5 bases removed from V and 6 bases from J, the gap between germline ends came to 16 bases. CDR3 length: 15 residues. Germline V gene sequence: CDR1 LNHDA, CDR2 SQIVND (reference sequence). This CDR3 is CASSWTPRSAGELFF. Written as DNA, the CDR3 is TGTGCCAGTAGTTGGACTCCCAGATCTGCCGGGGAGCTGTTTTTT.

The chain carries TRBV27 and TRBJ2-3, with 8 nucleotides matching TRBD1. Per germline, CDR1 MNHEY and CDR2 SMNVEV (reference sequence). J was trimmed by 9 bases and V by 2 bases; bases with no gene match: 19. This CDR3 has 18 amino acids. CDR3 sequence reads: CASSLRPGAGGGGRTQYF. The CDR3 nucleotides read TGTGCCAGCAGTTTAAGGCCGGGGGCAGGGGGCGGAGGTAGAACGCAGTATTTT.

The rearrangement uses TRBV9 and TRBJ1-5, with D maybe TRBD1 (6 bases). The V end was cut by 0 bases, the J end by 4 bases, with 11 bases between. The CDR3 has 15 residues. Germline CDR1 reads SGDLS; CDR2 reads YYNGEE. As DNA, the CDR3 is TGTGCCAGCAGCGTAGATGCGGGGGCTAATCAGCCCCAGCATTTT. It codes for CASSVDAGANQPQHF.

The V call is TRBV10-3, the J call TRBJ2-7; 9 bases match TRBD1. V was clipped by 0 bases and J by 5 bases; unmatched bases: 2. The CDR3 consists of 14 residues. Germline V gene sequence: CDR1 ENHRY, CDR2 SYGVKD. Here the CDR3 DNA reads TGTGCCATCAGTGAGTCGACAGGGGGTAACGAGCAGTACTTC. This sequence encodes CAISESTGGNEQYF.

This clone was found once. The chain recombines TRBV15 with TRBJ2-3; the match to TRBD2 covers 7 bases. V gave up 6 bases and J gave up 3 bases; unmatched junction bases: 6. CDR1 is LNHNV and CDR2 is YYDKDF in the germline V gene (reference sequence). The CDR3 runs 14 residues. The CDR3 DNA reads TGTGCCACCAGTTGGCGGGAGTTTACAGATACGCAGTATTTT. It codes for CATSWREFTDTQYF.

The chain links TRBV6-5 to TRBJ1-1; D is unclear. V lost 6 bases to trimming and J lost 0 bases, with 14 bases between them. The CDR3 contains 15 residues. The germline gives CDR1 MNHEY, CDR2 SVGAGI. The CDR3: CASSNHRPLNTEAFF. CDR3 sequence (DNA): TGTGCCAGCAGCAACCACAGACCCCTGAACACTGAAGCTTTCTTT.

The chain employs TRBV5-1 and TRBJ1-2; 8 bases map to TRBD1. V trimming: 4 bases; J trimming: 4 bases; junction bases outside the gene matches: 12. This CDR3 has 16 residues. CDR1 is SGHRS, CDR2 YFSETQ, per germline. The CDR3 DNA is TGCGCCAGCAGCCCGGACAGGGTGGTCACTTTCTATGGCTACACCTTC. It codes for CASSPDRVVTFYGYTF.

The CDR3 region is CASSSRQGASYEQYF. The CDR3, as DNA: TGCGCCAGCAGCTCCCGACAGGGGGCTTCCTACGAGCAGTACTTC. V usage is TRBV5-1 and J usage is TRBJ2-7; 10 positions agree with TRBD1. Germline values: CDR1 SGHRS, CDR2 YFSETQ. This CDR3 has 15 amino acids. With 3 bases clipped from V and 1 base from J, the junction kept 4 bases outside the gene matches.

This sequence joins TRBV4-3 and TRBJ2-1; 7 nucleotides match TRBD2. The germline gives CDR1 LGHNA, CDR2 YSLEER. The V and J ends lost 0 bases and 3 bases, in that order; junction bases with no gene match: 8. The CDR3 runs to 17 residues. The CDR3 spells CASSQDGASGLYNEQFF. The CDR3 region has the DNA TGCGCCAGCAGCCAAGACGGCGCTAGCGGCCTCTACAATGAGCAGTTCTTC.